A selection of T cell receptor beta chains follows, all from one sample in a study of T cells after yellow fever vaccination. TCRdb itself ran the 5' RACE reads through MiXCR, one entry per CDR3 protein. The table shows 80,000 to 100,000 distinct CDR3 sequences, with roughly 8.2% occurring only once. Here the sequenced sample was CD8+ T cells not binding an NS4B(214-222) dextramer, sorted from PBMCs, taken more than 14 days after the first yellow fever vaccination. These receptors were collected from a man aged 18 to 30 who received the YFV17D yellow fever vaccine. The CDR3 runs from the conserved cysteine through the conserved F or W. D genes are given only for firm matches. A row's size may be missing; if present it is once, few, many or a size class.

CDR3nt: TGTGCCAGCAGTTACGGGTTTGAGCAGTTCTTC
CDR3aa: CASSYGFEQFF
abundance: few
d_gene: NA
v_gene: TRBV6-5
j_gene: TRBJ2-1

CDR3nt: TGCGCCAGCAGAGATGACCCGACAGGGGCGAATGAGCAGTTCTTC
CDR3aa: CASRDDPTGANEQFF
abundance: NA
d_gene: TRBD1
v_gene: TRBV4-1
j_gene: TRBJ2-1

CDR3nt: TGTGCCAGCAGCCAAGATCTTTCGGGGGCGAACACTGAAGCTTTCTTT
CDR3aa: CASSQDLSGANTEAFF
abundance: few
d_gene: NA
v_gene: TRBV3-1
j_gene: TRBJ1-1

CDR3nt: TGTGCCAGCAGCCCCCGGGGGGGCACTGAAGCTTTCTTT
CDR3aa: CASSPRGGTEAFF
abundance: NA
d_gene: NA
v_gene: TRBV7-9
j_gene: TRBJ1-1

CDR3nt: TGCAGTGCTAGAGATCCCGCAGGGTCGGGTGTATTGGCTTTCTTT
CDR3aa: CSARDPAGSGVLAFF
abundance: NA
d_gene: NA
v_gene: TRBV20-1
j_gene: TRBJ1-1

CDR3nt: TGTGCCAGCAGTTTCCGTCTCGGAGATACGCAGTATTTT
CDR3aa: CASSFRLGDTQYF
abundance: few
d_gene: NA
v_gene: TRBV28
j_gene: TRBJ2-3

CDR3nt: TGTGCCAGCAGCTTAGTGGGTTACGGGAATCAGCCCCAGCATTTT
CDR3aa: CASSLVGYGNQPQHF
abundance: many
d_gene: NA
v_gene: TRBV7-9
j_gene: TRBJ1-5

CDR3nt: TGTGCCAGCAGTTTTTCCCCCAGTAGCAATCAGCCCCAGCATTTT
CDR3aa: CASSFSPSSNQPQHF
abundance: NA
d_gene: NA
v_gene: TRBV12-3/TRBV12-4
j_gene: TRBJ1-5

CDR3nt: TGTGCCAGCAGCCAAGATTGGGGGACAGAGCAAGAGACCCAGTACTTC
CDR3aa: CASSQDWGTEQETQYF
abundance: NA
d_gene: TRBD1
v_gene: TRBV14
j_gene: TRBJ2-5

CDR3nt: TGCGCCAGCAGCCAAGAATTCCTTTCGACAGATACGCAGTATTTT
CDR3aa: CASSQEFLSTDTQYF
abundance: few
d_gene: NA
v_gene: TRBV4-1
j_gene: TRBJ2-3

CDR3nt: TGTGCCAGCAGCCGAAGTGCCGGGGAGCTGTTTTTT
CDR3aa: CASSRSAGELFF
abundance: NA
d_gene: NA
v_gene: TRBV11-2
j_gene: TRBJ2-2

CDR3nt: TGTGCCAGCAGTTATATAGGGGCTCAGCCCCAGCATTTT
CDR3aa: CASSYIGAQPQHF
abundance: many
d_gene: NA
v_gene: TRBV12-3/TRBV12-4
j_gene: TRBJ1-5

CDR3nt: TGTGCCAGCAGTTACGAATCCCCACGGACCTCCTATGGCTACACCTTC
CDR3aa: CASSYESPRTSYGYTF
abundance: NA
d_gene: NA
v_gene: TRBV6-5
j_gene: TRBJ1-2

CDR3nt: TGTGCCAGCAGCCCTCGGGTAGGGGCCTACAATGAGCAGTTCTTC
CDR3aa: CASSPRVGAYNEQFF
abundance: many
d_gene: NA
v_gene: TRBV7-8
j_gene: TRBJ2-1

CDR3nt: TGTGCCAGCAGCCAAAATGAGGGATACAATGAGCAGTTCTTC
CDR3aa: CASSQNEGYNEQFF
abundance: few
d_gene: NA
v_gene: TRBV4-2
j_gene: TRBJ2-1

CDR3nt: TGCGCCAGCAGCCGAGGACAGGCCTTGGGCTACACCTTC
CDR3aa: CASSRGQALGYTF
abundance: few
d_gene: TRBD1
v_gene: TRBV4-1
j_gene: TRBJ1-2

CDR3nt: TGTGCCATCAGTGAGTCGACGCTAGCGGCTAATGAGCAGTTCTTC
CDR3aa: CAISESTLAANEQFF
abundance: many
d_gene: TRBD2
v_gene: TRBV10-3
j_gene: TRBJ2-1

CDR3nt: TGCGCCAGCAGCCCCGGACCGGTTTCTGGAAACACCATATATTTT
CDR3aa: CASSPGPVSGNTIYF
abundance: many
d_gene: NA
v_gene: TRBV4-1
j_gene: TRBJ1-3

CDR3nt: TGTGCCAGCAGTTATAATGGCTACACCTTC
CDR3aa: CASSYNGYTF
abundance: few
d_gene: NA
v_gene: TRBV12-3/TRBV12-4
j_gene: TRBJ1-2

CDR3nt: TGTGCCACCAGTGATGGTAGTAGGGAGACCCAGTACTTC
CDR3aa: CATSDGSRETQYF
abundance: NA
d_gene: NA
v_gene: TRBV24-1
j_gene: TRBJ2-5

CDR3nt: TGTGCCAGCAGCTCCCTCGAGCGGACCTATGGCTACACCTTC
CDR3aa: CASSSLERTYGYTF
abundance: few
d_gene: NA
v_gene: TRBV7-9
j_gene: TRBJ1-2

CDR3nt: TGTGCCAGCAACATACGACGGGGACTAGGCACAGATACGCAGTATTTT
CDR3aa: CASNIRRGLGTDTQYF
abundance: NA
d_gene: TRBD2
v_gene: TRBV7-9
j_gene: TRBJ2-3

CDR3nt: TGTGCCAGCAGCCCAGGTTGGGAGCAGTTCTTC
CDR3aa: CASSPGWEQFF
abundance: few
d_gene: NA
v_gene: TRBV6-2/TRBV6-3
j_gene: TRBJ2-1

CDR3nt: TGCAGCGTTGAAGTAGCGCACAGGGGAGACACCGGGGAGCTGTTTTTT
CDR3aa: CSVEVAHRGDTGELFF
abundance: NA
d_gene: TRBD1
v_gene: TRBV29-1
j_gene: TRBJ2-2

CDR3nt: TGTGCCAGCGGTTCGGTGGGGGCTTACTACGAGCAGTACTTC
CDR3aa: CASGSVGAYYEQYF
abundance: NA
d_gene: NA
v_gene: TRBV11-2
j_gene: TRBJ2-7

CDR3nt: TGTGCCAGCAGGAGCTTCGCGGGGACCCAGTACTTC
CDR3aa: CASRSFAGTQYF
abundance: NA
d_gene: NA
v_gene: TRBV12-3/TRBV12-4
j_gene: TRBJ2-5

CDR3nt: TGTGCCAGCTCCTGGCGACTAGCGCTGAACACCGGGGAGCTGTTTTTT
CDR3aa: CASSWRLALNTGELFF
abundance: NA
d_gene: TRBD2
v_gene: TRBV12-3/TRBV12-4
j_gene: TRBJ2-2

CDR3nt: TGTGCCAGCAGCCTCGGGACAGGTGAAACTGAAGCTTTCTTT
CDR3aa: CASSLGTGETEAFF
abundance: NA
d_gene: TRBD1
v_gene: TRBV13
j_gene: TRBJ1-1

CDR3nt: TGTGCCAGCAGGCCGCCGGGGGGGGCTGTCAATGAGCAGTTCTTC
CDR3aa: CASRPPGGAVNEQFF
abundance: few
d_gene: TRBD2
v_gene: TRBV7-2
j_gene: TRBJ2-1

CDR3nt: TGTGCCACCAGCAGAGTAGCCCCTACGGAAGACGAGCAGTACTTC
CDR3aa: CATSRVAPTEDEQYF
abundance: few
d_gene: NA
v_gene: TRBV15
j_gene: TRBJ2-7

CDR3nt: TGTGCCAGCAGTGAATCTTCTGAGAGCTCCTATAATTCACCCCTCCACTTT
CDR3aa: CASSESSESSYNSPLHF
abundance: NA
d_gene: NA
v_gene: TRBV2
j_gene: TRBJ1-6

CDR3nt: TGCGCCAGCAGGGGGGAGGATTACAATGAGCAGTTCTTC
CDR3aa: CASRGEDYNEQFF
abundance: NA
d_gene: NA
v_gene: TRBV23-1
j_gene: TRBJ2-1

CDR3nt: TGTGCCAGCAGTTACTCCGGGCCACCACTCGATGAGCAGTTCTTC
CDR3aa: CASSYSGPPLDEQFF
abundance: many
d_gene: NA
v_gene: TRBV6-5
j_gene: TRBJ2-1

CDR3nt: TGTGCCAGCAGCTTGGAGGGCGGGGGGCGGAATGAGCAGTTCTTC
CDR3aa: CASSLEGGGRNEQFF
abundance: NA
d_gene: TRBD2
v_gene: TRBV5-6
j_gene: TRBJ2-1

CDR3nt: TGTGCCAGCAGTGAATTTGACACTGAAGCTTTCTTT
CDR3aa: CASSEFDTEAFF
abundance: NA
d_gene: NA
v_gene: TRBV25-1
j_gene: TRBJ1-1

CDR3nt: TGCGCCAGCAGCCAAGTGTGGGACACCGCGAACACTGAAGCTTTCTTT
CDR3aa: CASSQVWDTANTEAFF
abundance: few
d_gene: NA
v_gene: TRBV4-1
j_gene: TRBJ1-1

CDR3nt: TGTGCCAGCAGGGGATCCGGGACTAGCCGAGATACGCAGTATTTT
CDR3aa: CASRGSGTSRDTQYF
abundance: NA
d_gene: TRBD2
v_gene: TRBV11-2
j_gene: TRBJ2-3

CDR3nt: TGTGCCACCCGGACAGGGGGCCAGAATTACCCCTACGAGCAGTACTTC
CDR3aa: CATRTGGQNYPYEQYF
abundance: NA
d_gene: TRBD1
v_gene: TRBV27
j_gene: TRBJ2-7